The TCR beta chain described here comes from a study of T cells in Graves' hyperthyroidism and ophthalmopathy. Broader study findings: Blood also showed most of the thyroid clonotypes that were expanded above 0.001. Stable hyperthyroidism and ophthalmopathy were separated using 13 V-J signatures.

Amplified TCR beta CDR3 regions came from RNA transcripts. TCR CDR3 underwent first-round RT-PCR with the HTBI primer set. TCRdb reprocessed the multiplex PCR reads via MiXCR and lists one record per CDR3 protein. The sample has 500,000 to 800,000 distinct CDR3 sequences; about 14% are singletons. The ends were cut back, 0 bases at V and 8 bases at J, with 14 bases in the middle. CDR3 size: 15 residues. Germline V lookup: CDR1 LNHNV, CDR2 YYDKDF (reference sequence). This clonotype has just a few counts. Its target is unknown. J is TRBJ2-1 and V is TRBV15, with D perhaps TRBD2 (5 bases). This sequence originates from a woman aged 50 to 60 with Graves' ophthalmopathy. Material for sequencing was blood. This CDR3 is CATSRDRSGIDEQFF. CDR3 nucleotides: TGTGCCACCAGCAGAGATAGAAGCGGTATCGATGAGCAGTTCTTC.